The 2 T cell receptor beta chains below all came from one sample that was sequenced in a study of siplizumab effects on memory and regulatory T cells. Generated by immunoSEQ multiplex PCR, the TCRdb table keeps only in-frame clones and is missing some. The data contain about 100,000 clones, around 90% of them seen just once; the ten biggest clones take up approximately 2.7%. Sequenced input: CD4+ T cells sorted from blood. These receptors came from a human donor in good health. Some clones in this sample may be carry-over from other donors' samples.

This sequence joins TRBV7-9 and TRBJ1-4; D perhaps matches TRBD1 (5 bases). Trimming shortened V by 4 bases and J by 4 bases, and 10 bases separated the two germline ends. There are 14 residues in the CDR3. The V gene's germline CDR1 is SEHNR and CDR2 FQNEAQ (reference sequence). CDR3 bases: TGTGCCAGCAGCTCGCGACAGCTTAATGAAAAACTGTTTTTT. It yields the protein CASSSRQLNEKLFF. Variable domain in full (rest from reference TRBV7-9 and TRBJ1-4): DTGVSQNPRHKITKRGQNVTFRCDPISEHNRLYWYRQTLGQGPEFLTYFQNEAQLEKSRLLSDRFSAERPKGSFSTLEIQRTEQGDSAMYLCASSSRQLNEKLFFGSGTQLSVL.

The chain recombines TRBV6-1 with TRBJ1-1; D is undetermined. Per germline, CDR1 MNHNS and CDR2 SASEGT. V was pared by 1 base and J by 3 bases, with 9 bases between. The length of the CDR3 is 14 residues. The CDR3 DNA follows: TGTGCCAGCAGTGAAGTTGTTAAGGACACTGAAGCTTTCTTT. As protein: CASSEVVKDTEAFF.